One and the same sample provided the 18 T cell receptor beta chains below, sequenced in a study of cytotoxic CD8 clonotypes in ibrutinib-treated CLL (TCRdb year 2021). Libraries were prepared through the immunoSEQ multiplex PCR assay. The immuneACCESS repertoire file appears here via TCRdb, limited to in-frame rearrangements. These files lack a portion of the clones; in checked studies, under half of the deficit traces to unresolved V genes, and the cause of the others is not known. The sample records 160,000 or so clones, about 88% of which are singletons. The ten largest clones take up roughly 3% of the sample. Interpreted using the paper, the time point label stands for: progressive disease on ibrutinib. This sample comprised PBMCs, obtained at disease progression, from a patient treated with ibrutinib. These TCRs come from a human donor with chronic lymphocytic leukemia.

The chain is built from TRBV9 and TRBJ2-7; possibly TRBD1 or TRBD2 for D (5 bases each). The CDR3 extends over 16 amino acids. Looked up from germline, CDR1 is SGDLS and CDR2 is YYNGEE. V was shortened by 4 bases and J by 0 bases, with 17 bases between the two germline ends. The CDR3 loop is CASSPRAGTISYEQYF. The CDR3 coding sequence is TGTGCCAGCAGCCCGAGAGCCGGGACCATCTCCTACGAGCAGTACTTC.

CDR3 DNA: TGTGCCAGCAGCCAAGATATCGGACAGGGGGCAGATACGCAGTATTTT. Encoded protein: CASSQDIGQGADTQYF. This sequence joins TRBV4-2 and TRBJ2-3; 10 bases map to TRBD1. Per germline, CDR1 LGHNA and CDR2 YNFKEQ. Losses at the gene ends were 0 bases for V and 4 bases for J; bases not matched to a gene: 4. The CDR3 loop spans 16 amino acids.

The chain has TRBV28 and TRBJ2-5; D may be TRBD1 (5 bases). V was pared by 2 bases and J by 5 bases, with 15 bases between. The CDR3 has 15 residues. Germline CDR1 reads MDHEN; CDR2 reads SYDVKM. CDR3: CASSLGAGLQETQYF. In DNA, the CDR3 is TGTGCCAGCAGTTTAGGGGCAGGGCTTCAGGAGACCCAGTACTTC.

This clone was picked up one time. V gene TRBV9 combines with J gene TRBJ2-5, with 9 bases aligning to TRBD2. The CDR3 is made up of 14 amino acids. V dropped 3 bases and J dropped 4; count of bases not matched to a gene: 4. The V gene's germline CDR1 is SGDLS and CDR2 YYNGEE. CDR3 region: CASSAPGLAETQYF. The CDR3, as DNA: TGTGCCAGCAGCGCTCCGGGACTAGCAGAGACCCAGTACTTC.

The V call is TRBV5-1, the J call TRBJ1-4; 7 bases fit TRBD1. The CDR3 has 15 residues. Germline CDR1 reads SGHRS; CDR2 reads YFSETQ. V shed 4 bases, J shed 6 bases, and the junction held 9 bases outside the gene matches. CDR3 sequence (DNA): TGCGCCAGCAGCCCGGTACAGGGGCGCGATGAAAAACTGTTTTTT. It yields the protein CASSPVQGRDEKLFF. Combining the CDR3 with reference TRBV5-1 and TRBJ1-4 gives the whole variable domain KAGVTQTPRYLIKTRGQQVTLSCSPISGHRSVSWYQQTPGQGLQFLFEYFSETQRNKGNFPGRFSGRQFSNSRSEMNVSTLELGDSALYLCASSPVQGRDEKLFFGSGTQLSVL.

This chain links TRBV9 with TRBJ2-2; the match to TRBD1 covers 8 bases. The CDR3 is 16 residues long. Germline V gene data show CDR1 as SGDLS and CDR2 as YYNGEE. J gave up 2 bases and V 4 bases, and 7 bases lay outside the gene matches. DNA for the CDR3: TGTGCCAGCAGCTCGAGGACAGGGATTAACACCGGGGAGCTGTTTTTT. Its translation is CASSSRTGINTGELFF.

This chain joins TRBV6-5 and TRBJ1-1, with unresolved D. The ends were cut back, 3 bases at V and 0 bases at J, with 8 bases in the middle. The CDR3 runs 14 residues. Looked up from germline, CDR1 is MNHEY and CDR2 is SVGAGI. CDR3 in DNA: TGTGCCAGCAGTTATCGACTGATGAACACTGAAGCTTTCTTT. It codes for CASSYRLMNTEAFF.

The chain has TRBV4-3 and TRBJ1-3, with D perhaps TRBD1 (5 bases). CDR3 length: 15 residues. V lost 1 base and J 8 bases, leaving 15 bases between the germline ends. From germline, CDR1 is LGHNA and CDR2 YSLEER. The CDR3 DNA follows: TGCGCCAGCAGCCAAGTAGGGACGGTTGGGGACACCATATATTTT. Translation gives CASSQVGTVGDTIYF.

This chain connects TRBV27 to TRBJ2-5, with 8 bases identical to TRBD2. J was trimmed by 5 bases and V by 6 bases; bases with no gene match: 14. The CDR3 covers 16 residues. Germline loops: CDR1 MNHEY, CDR2 SMNVEV (reference sequence). In DNA form, the CDR3 reads TGTGCCAGCAGCACACTTGGAGCGGGAGCTTATGAGACCCAGTACTTC. Translated, it gives CASSTLGAGAYETQYF.

J is TRBJ2-7 and V is TRBV5-4; D perhaps matches TRBD1 (6 bases). The germline CDR1 and CDR2 sequences are SGHNT and YYREEE (reference sequence). This CDR3 is built from 14 residues. The V end was cut by 2 bases, the J end by 2 bases, with 11 bases between. The CDR3 sequence is CASSLDRSTYEQYF. The CDR3 DNA is TGTGCCAGCAGCTTAGACAGGTCTACCTACGAGCAGTACTTC.

CDR3 protein: CASSWEGLADNEQFF. Written as DNA, the CDR3 is TGCGCCAGCAGCTGGGAGGGACTAGCGGACAATGAGCAGTTCTTC. V is TRBV5-1 and J is TRBJ2-1; 11 nucleotides match TRBD2. The CDR3 extends over 15 amino acids. V gave up 3 bases and J gave up 5 bases; unmatched junction bases: 4. Germline V gene data show CDR1 as SGHRS and CDR2 as YFSETQ.

This clone was counted only a few times. The chain couples TRBV30 to TRBJ1-2; 9 nucleotides align to TRBD1. The J segment lost 4 bases and the V segment lost 5 bases, leaving 5 bases of the junction unmatched. The CDR3 sequence is 13 residues long. Per germline, CDR1 GTSNPN and CDR2 SVGIG (reference sequence). The CDR3 nucleotides are TGTGCCTGGGGGGACAGGGTAGGCTATGGCTACACCTTC. Protein: CAWGDRVGYGYTF.

The rearrangement uses TRBV7-6 and TRBJ1-4; 7 bases are shared with TRBD1. Germline loops: CDR1 SGHVS, CDR2 FNYEAQ. CDR3 length equals 14 residues. V shed 5 bases and J 7 bases; nucleotides not matched to a gene: 7. The CDR3 region has the DNA TGTGCCAGCAGCCCTCGGACAGGAATTGAAAAACTGTTTTTT. It is translated as CASSPRTGIEKLFF.

The chain joins TRBV5-6 to TRBJ2-7; 8 nucleotides line up with TRBD2. This CDR3 comprises 16 residues. CDR1 SGHDT and CDR2 YYEEEE come from the germline V gene. Losses at the gene ends were 0 bases for V and 4 bases for J; bases not matched to a gene: 9. CDR3 residues: CASSLGLAGPLYEQYF. The CDR3 DNA sequence: TGTGCCAGCAGCTTGGGCCTAGCGGGTCCCCTATACGAGCAGTACTTC.

This chain's CDR3 is CASSFPPEGGTGELFF. CDR3 nucleotides: TGTGCCAGCAGCTTCCCCCCCGAGGGGGGCACCGGGGAGCTGTTTTTT. The rearrangement uses TRBV7-9 and TRBJ2-2; D is tentatively TRBD1 or TRBD2 (6 bases each). The CDR3 length is 16 residues. Trimming pared 3 bases from V and 4 bases from J, leaving 15 bases between. Germline V gene sequence: CDR1 SEHNR, CDR2 FQNEAQ (reference sequence).

The chain recombines TRBV19 with TRBJ2-5; no clear D. The V end lost 4 bases, the J end lost 2 bases, and 2 bases lay between the germline ends. Germline V CDR1 and CDR2: LNHDA, SQIVND (reference sequence). This CDR3 comprises 11 residues. CDR3 sequence reads: CASSKQETQYF. The CDR3 DNA is TGTGCCAGTAGTAAACAAGAGACCCAGTACTTC.

The chain has TRBV7-9 and TRBJ2-7; 7 bases line up with TRBD2. Germline V gene lookup returns CDR1 SEHNR and CDR2 FQNEAQ (reference sequence). The CDR3 is 15 amino acids. J lost 5 bases, V lost 10 bases, and 17 bases had no gene match. Here the CDR3 DNA reads TGTGCCATTGTATCTATCGGGAGGACGGTCGACGAGCAGTACTTC. Translation gives CAIVSIGRTVDEQYF. Using reference TRBV7-9 and TRBJ2-7 for the parts outside the CDR3, the full variable domain is DTGVSQNPRHKITKRGQNVTFRCDPISEHNRLYWYRQTLGQGPEFLTYFQNEAQLEKSRLLSDRFSAERPKGSFSTLEIQRTEQGDSAMYLCAIVSIGRTVDEQYFGPGTRLTVT.

CDR3 region: CASSSGTGVSDTQYF. CDR3 DNA: TGCGCCAGCAGCTCCGGGACAGGGGTGTCAGATACGCAGTATTTT. The genes are TRBV5-1 and TRBJ2-3, with 10 positions matching TRBD1. Germline CDR1 SGHRS, CDR2 YFSETQ. Unmatched junction bases numbered 5, after V lost 3 bases and J lost 4 bases. The CDR3 totals 15 residues.